This record covers a single T cell receptor beta chain. This entry belongs to a study of blood T cell repertoires in COVID-19. Study at large: T cells, B-cell-depleted T cells, or PBMCs provided the cDNA or gDNA that served as material.

Everyone who took part was about 18 to 90 years old, and they came from 24 US areas. The study assigned cohorts using participant-reported clinical history. Either two negative PCRs, clearance, or symptom resolution qualified Cohort 3 donors as recovered. TCRdb's copy holds only in-frame clones and misses some; the assay was immunoSEQ multiplex PCR. The table has roughly 220,000 clones, around four fifths seen once; the top ten hold 15%. This clonotype was sampled from a man aged 35-49 years who had recovered from COVID-19. The source material was PBMCs or T cells enriched from blood (not recorded which).

This CDR3 is CASRWASGVEQYF. The CDR3 nucleotides read TGTGCCAGCAGGTGGGCTAGCGGGGTCGAGCAGTACTTC. The chain combines TRBV28 with TRBJ2-7, with 9 bases identical to TRBD2. This CDR3 spans 13 amino acids. J was trimmed by 6 bases and V by 6 bases; bases with no gene match: 6. Germline V lookup: CDR1 MDHEN, CDR2 SYDVKM.